The sequence of this TCR beta chain was determined in a study of Graves' ophthalmopathy and Graves' hyperthyroidism. The CDR3 runs 16 residues. Trimming took off 4 bases at V and 0 bases at J, with 10 bases between the two ends. The authors amplified TCR beta CDR3 regions, and they did so from RNA transcripts for repertoire sequencing. Amplification began with first-round RT-PCR using HTBI primers, then second-round multiplex PCR was performed. One entry per CDR3 protein, called by TCRdb with MiXCR from the multiplex PCR reads. This table has roughly 300,000 distinct CDR3 sequences, roughly a sixth appearing once. Moderate-to-severe activity, CAS ≥3, NOSPECS ≥4 and a duration under 3 months were seen in donors with ophthalmopathy.

This rearrangement joins TRBV12-3 or TRBV12-4 to TRBJ2-6; no clear D gene. The sample taken for sequencing was peripheral blood. This clonotype was obtained from an adult man with Graves' ophthalmopathy. Here the CDR3 reads CASSSLGPSGANVLTF. For the CDR3, the DNA is TGTGCCAGCAGTTCCCTAGGGCCCTCTGGGGCCAACGTCCTGACTTTC.